The present entry profiles one T cell receptor beta chain with its context. Its matching antigen is unknown. The TCR beta CDR3 regions underwent amplification using RNA transcripts as the source. Initially, a first-round RT-PCR of the TCR CDR3 employed the HTBI primer set. A single record per CDR3 protein comes from TCRdb applying MiXCR to the multiplex PCR reads. The sample consists of more than 550,000 distinct CDR3 sequences, 45% of them appearing once. Patients having uncontrolled infection, another autoimmune disease, pregnancy or lactation were not included. Together with thyroid ultrasound, orbital computed tomography, serum thyroxine and TRAb, clinical symptoms were used for diagnoses. The junction had 8 bases not matched to a gene; V was cut back by 4 bases and J by 5 bases. Germline-derived CDR1 and CDR2 are SGDLS and YYNGEE. The CDR3 covers 16 residues. This specimen comes from a study of T cells in Graves' hyperthyroidism and ophthalmopathy. Whole-study findings and limits: Through a model of 13 V-J features, ophthalmopathy was separated from stable hyperthyroidism. The model's output predicted ophthalmopathy at a median of 6.5 months prior to onset.

The specimen was peripheral blood or thyroid tissue (not recorded which). The V gene is TRBV9, the J gene TRBJ2-2; 10 bases fit TRBD2. The receptor comes from an adult man with Graves' disease, either hyperthyroidism or ophthalmopathy (not recorded which). The CDR3: CASSSASGRSTGELFF. In DNA form, the CDR3 reads TGTGCCAGCAGCTCTGCTAGCGGGAGAAGTACCGGGGAGCTGTTTTTT.